The next 12 T cell receptor beta chains were all read from a single sample in a study of cytomegalovirus exposure and HLA in healthy donors. The PCR ran on 60 Vbeta and 13 Jbeta primers. Data came from immunoSEQ multiplex PCR; TCRdb stores just in-frame clones and leaves some out. Here the sample spans about 100,000 clones, approximately 75% being singletons. What was sequenced was PBMCs. The receptors stem from a female donor in good health and CMV-seropositive.

V and J are TRBV11-2 and TRBJ2-6; the match to TRBD1 covers 7 bases. Losses at the gene ends were 4 bases for V and 4 bases for J; bases not matched to a gene: 7. Per germline, CDR1 SGHAT and CDR2 FQNNGV. CDR3 size: 16 residues. The CDR3 DNA sequence: TGTGCCAGCAGCTCCTCCAGGGGGTCCGGGGCCAACGTCCTGACTTTC. Translating it yields CASSSSRGSGANVLTF.

The V gene is TRBV29-1, the J gene TRBJ2-1, with TRBD1 as a possible D gene (6 bases). This CDR3 spans 13 amino acids. Per germline, CDR1 SQVTM and CDR2 ANQGSEA. V dropped 3 bases and J dropped 4 bases, with 10 bases sitting between them. CDR3 in DNA: TGCAGCGTTGAGACAGGAGCATACAATGAGCAGTTCTTC. This sequence encodes CSVETGAYNEQFF.

The rearrangement uses TRBV7-9 and TRBJ2-7; D perhaps matches TRBD2 (5 bases). CDR1 is SEHNR and CDR2 is FQNEAQ in the germline V gene (reference sequence). Trimming pared 1 base from V and 1 base from J, leaving 8 bases between. The length of the CDR3 is 14 residues. In nucleotides, the CDR3 is TGTGCCAGCAGCTTAGGCGGGCTTTCCTACGAGCAGTACTTC. This sequence encodes CASSLGGLSYEQYF.

CDR3 bases: TGTGCCAGCAGCCTGACAGGGGTCCACGAGCAGTACTTC. It specifies CASSLTGVHEQYF. The chain links TRBV6-1 to TRBJ2-7, with 8 nucleotides matching TRBD1. CDR3 length equals 13 residues. In germline, CDR1 is MNHNS, CDR2 SASEGT. The ends lost 6 bases at V and 5 bases at J; junction bases unmatched: 6.

The rearrangement uses TRBV29-1 and TRBJ2-1, with D uncertain. With 4 bases removed from V and 0 bases from J, the gap between germline ends came to 7 bases. The CDR3 length is 13 residues. From germline, CDR1 is SQVTM and CDR2 ANQGSEA. The CDR3 here is CSVGPSSYNEQFF. CDR3 nucleotide sequence: TGCAGCGTTGGTCCTAGCTCCTACAATGAGCAGTTCTTC.

V gene TRBV9 combines with J gene TRBJ1-2, with 8 bases matching TRBD1. The CDR3 spans 15 residues. With V trimmed by 0 bases and J by 6 bases, 7 bases remained unmatched. CDR1 is SGDLS and CDR2 is YYNGEE in the germline V gene. The CDR3 is CASSVVVPGGDGYTF. The CDR3 bases are TGTGCCAGCAGCGTAGTAGTCCCAGGGGGCGATGGCTACACCTTC.

The rearrangement links TRBV6-5 to TRBJ2-7; D possibly corresponds to TRBD2 (6 bases). This CDR3 is built from 14 residues. Germline-derived CDR1 and CDR2 are MNHEY and SVGAGI. Trimming shortened V by 2 bases and J by 0 bases, and 8 bases separated the two germline ends. CDR3 nucleotides: TGTGCCAGCAGTTACCAAGCGGGCTCCTACGAGCAGTACTTC. Amino acids: CASSYQAGSYEQYF.

The V and J genes are TRBV4-2 and TRBJ1-1; 9 bases map to TRBD1. CDR1 is LGHNA, CDR2 YNFKEQ, per germline. The CDR3 runs 14 residues. V was clipped by 4 bases and J by 6 bases; unmatched bases: 6. The CDR3 loop reads CASSRNRGPAEAFF. DNA of the CDR3: TGTGCCAGCAGCCGTAACAGGGGGCCAGCTGAAGCTTTCTTT.

The chain combines TRBV5-1 with TRBJ2-7; 8 nucleotides agree with TRBD1. Per the germline V gene, CDR1 is SGHRS and CDR2 is YFSETQ. The CDR3 sequence is 14 residues long. V shed 3 bases and J 2 bases; nucleotides not matched to a gene: 4. In DNA, the CDR3 is TGCGCCAGCAGCTACGGACAGGGCCCCTACGAGCAGTACTTC. It is translated as CASSYGQGPYEQYF.

V usage is TRBV5-1 and J usage is TRBJ1-2; D gene uncertain. The CDR3 spans 15 residues. Germline V gene sequence: CDR1 SGHRS, CDR2 YFSETQ. The germline V and J ends were trimmed by 4 bases and 0 bases, with 13 bases remaining between them. Here the CDR3 DNA reads TGCGCCAGCAGCCAACTAGGAGACGCTAACTATGGCTACACCTTC. Its protein product is CASSQLGDANYGYTF.

This rearrangement joins TRBV9 to TRBJ1-2, with D unresolved. Germline V gene lookup returns CDR1 SGDLS and CDR2 YYNGEE. V lost 5 bases, J lost 0 bases, and 11 bases lay in between. This CDR3 contains 14 residues. CDR3 sequence (DNA): TGTGCCAGCAGTCAGAGCCAGGCTAACTATGGCTACACCTTC. Translation: CASSQSQANYGYTF.

The chain couples TRBV7-2 to TRBJ1-4; D is uncertain. CDR1 is SGHTA and CDR2 is FQGNSA in the germline V gene. The CDR3 sequence is 13 residues long. Trimming took off 1 base at V and 5 bases at J, with 5 bases between the two ends. This CDR3 is CASSLGANEKLFF. CDR3 coding DNA: TGTGCCAGCAGCTTAGGGGCGAATGAAAAACTGTTTTTT.